The next 19 T cell receptor beta chains were all read from a single sample in a study of shared clonotypes between healthy human individuals. Measured with immunoSEQ multiplex PCR; TCRdb has only the in-frame clones, and not every one. The repertoire holds over 700,000 clones, with just under 75% as singletons. Material: memory CD4+ T cells sorted from blood. Sample subset: CD45RA-negative fraction. These receptor sequences come from a woman in her thirties in good health.

The rearrangement uses TRBV28 and TRBJ2-7; 9 bases align to TRBD2. The CDR3 consists of 12 residues. Germline V gene data show CDR1 as MDHEN and CDR2 as SYDVKM. J lost 5 bases, V lost 5 bases, and 1 base had no gene match. Here the CDR3 DNA reads TGTGCCAGCAGTGAGCGGGGGGACGAGCAGTACTTC. It yields the protein CASSERGDEQYF.

This clone has a handful of counts. The chain couples TRBV18 to TRBJ2-7; D is perhaps TRBD2 (6 bases). Trimming left V 0 bases short and J 2 bases short, with 8 bases between. The CDR3 contains 14 residues. CDR1 KGHSH and CDR2 LQKENI come from the germline V gene. The CDR3 DNA is TGTGCCAGCTCACCACCGGGGACTCCCTACGAGCAGTACTTC. It is translated as CASSPPGTPYEQYF.

The genes are TRBV5-1 and TRBJ2-1; D may be TRBD2 (6 bases). Germline values: CDR1 SGHRS, CDR2 YFSETQ. The length of the CDR3 is 15 residues. The V end was cut by 5 bases, the J end by 5 bases, with 17 bases between. The CDR3 region is CASSISAGSHNEQFF. DNA for the CDR3: TGCGCCAGCAGTATATCGGCGGGATCTCACAATGAGCAGTTCTTC.

As regards this clone: This same CDR3 is encoded by further DNA sequences in the sample. The CDR3 loop is CASRRQGGYGYTF. In DNA, the CDR3 is TGTGCCAGCAGACGACAGGGCGGCTATGGCTACACCTTC. The gene calls are TRBV28 and TRBJ1-2, with TRBD1 identical over 7 bases. Germline V gene sequence: CDR1 MDHEN, CDR2 SYDVKM. V trimming: 6 bases; J trimming: 4 bases; junction bases outside the gene matches: 5. The CDR3 contains 13 residues.

The V call is TRBV28, the J call TRBJ2-1; 8 positions match TRBD2. CDR1 is MDHEN and CDR2 is SYDVKM in the germline V gene. The junction had 8 bases not matched to a gene; V was cut back by 5 bases and J by 5 bases. The CDR3 is 15 amino acids. CDR3 residues: CASSKLAGLHNEQFF. CDR3 in DNA: TGTGCCAGCAGTAAATTAGCGGGGCTCCACAATGAGCAGTTCTTC.

In regard to this clone: Other DNA sequences in the same sample also yield this CDR3. The chain joins TRBV2 to TRBJ2-3; D gene ambiguous. CDR1 SNHLY and CDR2 FYNNEI come from the germline V gene. V lost 4 bases to trimming and J lost 5 bases, with 4 bases between them. This CDR3 contains 11 residues. The CDR3 reads CASSAKDTQYF. Here the CDR3 DNA reads TGTGCCAGCAGTGCCAAAGATACGCAGTATTTT.

V and J are TRBV7-8 and TRBJ1-5; D not certain. This CDR3 is 12 amino acids long. Germline V gives CDR1 SGHVS, CDR2 FQNEAQ. The ends were cut back, 3 bases at V and 4 bases at J, with 4 bases in the middle. The CDR3 sequence: CASSLGNQPQHF. CDR3 nucleotide sequence: TGTGCCAGCAGCTTGGGAAATCAGCCCCAGCATTTT. Using reference TRBV7-8 and TRBJ1-5 for the parts outside the CDR3, the full variable domain is GAGVSQSPRYKVAKRGQDVALRCDPISGHVSLFWYQQALGQGPEFLTYFQNEAQLDKSGLPSDRFFAERPEGSVSTLKIQRTQQEDSAVYLCASSLGNQPQHFGDGTRLSIL.

V gene TRBV6-1 combines with J gene TRBJ1-5; the match to TRBD1 covers 8 bases. Germline CDR1 MNHNS, CDR2 SASEGT. V shed 8 bases, J shed 1 base, and the junction held 1 base outside the gene matches. The CDR3 length is 13 residues. The CDR3 region is CASRDRSNQPQHF. The CDR3, as DNA: TGTGCCAGCCGGGACAGGAGCAATCAGCCCCAGCATTTT.

The chain employs TRBV11-2 and TRBJ1-4; D gene uncertain. The CDR3 has 11 amino acids. The germline V gene encodes CDR1 SGHAT and CDR2 FQNNGV. V dropped 4 bases and J dropped 14 bases, with 11 bases sitting between them. The CDR3 reads CASSSGTVLFF. In DNA form, the CDR3 reads TGTGCCAGCAGCTCCGGTACAGTTCTGTTTTTT.

The J gene is TRBJ1-2, the V gene TRBV10-2, with a weak D call TRBD1 (6 bases). Trimming took off 6 bases at V and 4 bases at J, with 12 bases between the two ends. The CDR3 consists of 13 residues. Germline V gene sequence: CDR1 WSHSY, CDR2 SAAADI. The CDR3 loop reads CASREGERYGYTF. The CDR3 DNA is TGCGCCAGCAGGGAGGGGGAACGCTATGGCTACACCTTC.

The rearrangement joins TRBV30 to TRBJ1-1; TRBD1 is a possible D gene (5 bases). The CDR3 extends over 14 amino acids. Trimming removed 7 bases from V and 7 bases from J, with 22 bases in between. CDR1 GTSNPN and CDR2 SVGIG come from the germline V gene (reference sequence). The CDR3 reads CASPPLAGFGEAFF. In nucleotides, the CDR3 is TGTGCCTCCCCGCCGCTCGCAGGGTTCGGTGAAGCTTTCTTT.

The chain combines TRBV7-9 with TRBJ2-3; D not certain. Per the germline V gene, CDR1 is SEHNR and CDR2 is FQNEAQ (reference sequence). This CDR3 is built from 15 residues. V was clipped by 5 bases and J by 1 base, with 13 bases between them. CDR3 bases: TGTGCCAGCAGCGTCTCATCTGTTCGCACAGATACGCAGTATTTT. Residues: CASSVSSVRTDTQYF.

The chain carries TRBV18 and TRBJ1-5; D gene unclear. Trimming pared 3 bases from V and 7 bases from J, leaving 19 bases between. From germline, CDR1 is KGHSH and CDR2 LQKENI. The CDR3 covers 16 residues. The CDR3 DNA reads as TGTGCCAGCTCACCGGGGTTGATGGGGTCGGGACAGCCCCAGCATTTT. It encodes CASSPGLMGSGQPQHF.

The chain uses TRBV5-4 and TRBJ2-3; 8 bases fit TRBD2. Germline values: CDR1 SGHNT, CDR2 YYREEE (reference sequence). V gave up 4 bases and J gave up 2 bases; unmatched junction bases: 9. The CDR3 has 16 residues. The CDR3 region is CASSPGRAWITDTQYF. CDR3 nucleotides: TGTGCCAGCAGCCCCGGGAGGGCCTGGATCACAGATACGCAGTATTTT.

This clone was seen only once. The rearrangement links TRBV28 to TRBJ1-2; D might be TRBD1 (5 bases). V was clipped by 7 bases and J by 4 bases, with 16 bases between them. The CDR3 is 14 amino acids. Germline V gene data show CDR1 as MDHEN and CDR2 as SYDVKM. In DNA, the CDR3 is TGTGCCAGCACCCGGGGCACAAGGAGCTATGGCTACACCTTC. Amino acid sequence: CASTRGTRSYGYTF.

V is TRBV21-1 and J is TRBJ2-2. TRBV21-1 is labeled a pseudogene. The CDR3 has 16 amino acids. This CDR3 reads CASSNGAGRTTGELFF. CDR3 nucleotide sequence: TGTGCCAGCAGCAACGGGGCCGGCCGGACGACCGGGGAGCTGTTTTTT.

The chain combines TRBV7-2 with TRBJ1-2; possibly TRBD1 for D (5 bases). Trimming left V 6 bases short and J 4 bases short, with 18 bases between. CDR1 and CDR2 from the germline V gene are SGHTA and FQGNSA. There are 15 residues in the CDR3. The CDR3 DNA reads TGTGCCAGCAGTTTTGATGAGGGACGGCCCTATGGCTACACCTTC. This encodes CASSFDEGRPYGYTF.

This chain joins TRBV7-3 and TRBJ2-1, with 9 bases matching TRBD2. CDR1 SGHTA and CDR2 FQGTGA come from the germline V gene. With 3 bases clipped from V and 4 bases from J, the junction kept 7 bases outside the gene matches. This CDR3 comprises 16 residues. The CDR3 reads CASSLMEREVYNEQFF. CDR3 DNA sequence: TGTGCCAGCAGCTTGATGGAGCGGGAGGTATACAATGAGCAGTTCTTC.

This clone was detected only once. The CDR3 protein is CASSHSMIRSSYNEQFF. CDR3 nucleotides: TGTGCCAGCAGCCATTCTATGATCAGGAGCTCCTACAATGAGCAGTTCTTC. The V call is TRBV4-2, the J call TRBJ2-1; D is unclear. Trimming removed 3 bases from V and 0 bases from J, with 15 bases in between. CDR1 and CDR2 from the germline V gene are LGHNA and YNFKEQ. The CDR3 extends over 17 amino acids.